The clone carrying this T cell receptor (beta chain) has just one count. Its antigen remains unknown. A much larger clone differs by one base, so this may be a read error. CDR1 and CDR2 (germline): MNHNY, SVGAGI (reference sequence). There are 14 residues in the CDR3. This specimen comes from a study of tumor-infiltrating lymphocytes in primary liver carcinoma. General study findings and limits: Tumors significantly exceeded blood in top-250-clone fraction (p = 0.039). Tumor-adjacent and tumor-blood pairs shared less of their repertoires than tumor region pairs shared. Bulk unsorted sampling precluded comparing CD4+ and CD8+ repertoires.

Unsorted whole blood supplied the blood RNA, and germline DNA was isolated too. With a constant-region primer, TCR beta cDNA was made from approximately 510 ng of total RNA. A slightly modified ARM-PCR protocol with three nested multiplex PCR rounds produced these TCR beta libraries. Forward primers for TRBV1-TRBV30 and a C-beta reverse primer served the first two PCR rounds, at about 11 cycles each. MiXCR, run by TCRdb on the multiplex PCR reads, gives a single entry per CDR3 protein. Among 330,000 or so distinct CDR3 sequences listed, roughly 61% were seen once. Sequenced: peripheral blood. The TCR comes from a man aged 40-50 years with primary liver carcinoma and hepatitis B virus infection. This rearrangement joins TRBV6-6 to TRBJ2-3; perhaps TRBD1 as D (5 bases). Matching the DNA end better, TRBJ1-5 makes the J call doubtful. CDR3 sequence reads: CASAYGAGTDTQHF. The DNA for the CDR3 is TGTGCCAGCGCCTACGGGGCTGGCACAGATACGCAGCATTTT.